This TCR beta chain was profiled in a study of technical replicates of blood from a few donors. This clone was detected a few times. Some clones are missing from TCRdb's copy, which holds only in-frame ones; the method was immunoSEQ multiplex PCR. The repertoire has over 70,000 clones, 85% to 95% of them found once; the top ten carry 4% to 5%. Germline V gives CDR1 SGDLS, CDR2 YYNGEE. The V gene lost 4 bases and the J gene lost 9 bases, with 17 bases spanning the gap. The CDR3 has 15 residues. The J gene is TRBJ1-6, the V gene TRBV9; possibly TRBD1 for D (6 bases). Sequenced material: PBMCs. The clonotype was recovered from a human donor in good health. Some clones in this sample may be carry-over from other donors' samples. For the CDR3, the DNA is TGTGCCAGCAGCCTACTTGACGCGGGGGCTTCACCCCTCCACTTT. Its protein is CASSLLDAGASPLHF.